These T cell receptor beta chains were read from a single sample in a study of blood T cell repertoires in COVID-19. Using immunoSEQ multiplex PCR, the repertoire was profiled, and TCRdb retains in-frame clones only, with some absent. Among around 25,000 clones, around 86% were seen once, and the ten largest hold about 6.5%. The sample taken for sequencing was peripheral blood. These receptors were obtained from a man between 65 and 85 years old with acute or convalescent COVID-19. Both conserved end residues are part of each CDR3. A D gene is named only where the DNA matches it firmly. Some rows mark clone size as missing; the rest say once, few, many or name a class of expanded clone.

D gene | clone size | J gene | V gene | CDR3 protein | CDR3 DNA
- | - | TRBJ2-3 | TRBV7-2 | CASSPGVLAGDTQYF | TGTGCCAGCAGCCCGGGGGTATTAGCAGGAGATACGCAGTATTTT
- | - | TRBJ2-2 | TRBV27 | CASSIQGNTGELFF | TGTGCCAGCAGTATACAGGGTAACACCGGGGAGCTGTTTTTT
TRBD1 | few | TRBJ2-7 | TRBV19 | CASGLSGGIYEQYF | TGTGCCAGTGGCCTCTCAGGGGGCATCTACGAGCAGTACTTC
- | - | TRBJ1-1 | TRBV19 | CASSIAQRNTEAFF | TGTGCCAGTAGTATAGCACAAAGGAACACTGAAGCTTTCTTT
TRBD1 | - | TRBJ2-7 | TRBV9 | CASSPRTGSFSYEQYF | TGTGCCAGCAGCCCGCGGACAGGTTCGTTTTCCTACGAGCAGTACTTC
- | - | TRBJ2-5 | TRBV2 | CASSDRAGRLETQYF | TGTGCCAGCAGTGATAGGGCAGGGCGTCTGGAGACCCAGTACTTC
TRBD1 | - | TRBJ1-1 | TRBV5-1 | CASSSDRVGTEAFF | TGCGCCAGCAGCTCCGACAGGGTAGGGACTGAAGCTTTCTTT
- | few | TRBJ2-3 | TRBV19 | CASSIVSSTDTQYF | TGTGCCAGTAGTATAGTAAGCAGCACAGATACGCAGTATTTT
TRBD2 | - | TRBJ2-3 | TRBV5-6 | CASSLGLAGDTQYF | TGTGCCAGCAGCCTTGGACTAGCGGGGGATACGCAGTATTTT
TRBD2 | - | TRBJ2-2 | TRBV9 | CASSVVAGGPGELFF | TGTGCCAGCAGCGTAGTAGCGGGAGGGCCCGGGGAGCTGTTTTTT
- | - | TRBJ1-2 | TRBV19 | CASSIGFGGGYTF | TGTGCCAGTAGTATTGGATTCGGGGGAGGCTACACCTTC
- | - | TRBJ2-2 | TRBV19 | CASRGGRGGELFF | TGTGCCAGTAGGGGGGGGCGCGGCGGGGAGCTGTTTTTT
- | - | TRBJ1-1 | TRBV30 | CAWSATRAFF | TGTGCCTGGAGTGCAACTCGGGCTTTCTTT
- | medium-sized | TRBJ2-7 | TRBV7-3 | CASSSSGQSTKQYF | TGTGCCAGCAGCTCTTCGGGACAATCTACGAAGCAGTACTTC
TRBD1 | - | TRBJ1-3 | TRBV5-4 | CASSLWDRGRGNTIYF | TGTGCCAGCAGCCTATGGGACAGGGGAAGAGGAAACACCATATATTTT
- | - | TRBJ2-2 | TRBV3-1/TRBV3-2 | CASSPRQGPLRRNTGELFF | TGTGCCAGCAGCCCCCGCCAGGGTCCCCTCCGAAGGAACACCGGGGAGCTGTTTTTT
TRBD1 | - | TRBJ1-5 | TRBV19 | CASTNLRAGGRNQPQHF | TGTGCCAGTACGAACCTTCGTGCAGGGGGCCGCAATCAGCCCCAGCATTTT
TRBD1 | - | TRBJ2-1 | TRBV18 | CASSPPGTGWNEQFF | TGTGCCAGCTCACCTCCCGGGACAGGGTGGAATGAGCAGTTCTTC
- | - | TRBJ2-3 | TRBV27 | CASSTPRGTGTDTQYF | TGTGCCAGCAGTACGCCGAGAGGTACTGGCACAGATACGCAGTATTTT
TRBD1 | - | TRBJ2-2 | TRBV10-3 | CAISGTGSTGELFF | TGTGCCATCAGTGGGACAGGGAGCACCGGGGAGCTGTTTTTT